This T cell receptor beta chain was sequenced for a study of a mutant IDH1 vaccine in newly diagnosed glioma. Study in general: Mean patient age was around 40 years; approximately 60% were male and 37.5% female.

V was pared by 3 bases and J by 7 bases, with 6 bases of the junction left unmatched. Germline V gives CDR1 SNHLY, CDR2 FYNNEI. The CDR3 runs 15 residues. Stated time point: baseline, week 1 (first vaccination visit). The treatment was: pre-vaccination baseline after standard-of-care therapy. Here immunoSEQ multiplex PCR was the method, and the copy in TCRdb shows in-frame clones only, minus some. Among about 16,000 clones listed, less than 97% were seen once. On this clone itself: Its antigen is not known.

Findings and caveats of the study: Top peripheral T cell clonotype shifts appeared unrelated to pseudoprogression.

This clonotype originated in a woman between 18 and 29 years old with glioma. Some clones in this sample may be carry-over from other donors' samples. Source: peripheral blood mononuclear cells (PBMCs), taken from a glioma patient treated with radiotherapy, temozolomide or both. The J gene is TRBJ2-2, the V gene TRBV2; TRBD2 matches at 9 bases. As DNA, the CDR3 is TGTGCCAGCAGTGAGGCGCGGGGGGGCGTCGGGGAGCTGTTTTTT. As protein: CASSEARGGVGELFF.